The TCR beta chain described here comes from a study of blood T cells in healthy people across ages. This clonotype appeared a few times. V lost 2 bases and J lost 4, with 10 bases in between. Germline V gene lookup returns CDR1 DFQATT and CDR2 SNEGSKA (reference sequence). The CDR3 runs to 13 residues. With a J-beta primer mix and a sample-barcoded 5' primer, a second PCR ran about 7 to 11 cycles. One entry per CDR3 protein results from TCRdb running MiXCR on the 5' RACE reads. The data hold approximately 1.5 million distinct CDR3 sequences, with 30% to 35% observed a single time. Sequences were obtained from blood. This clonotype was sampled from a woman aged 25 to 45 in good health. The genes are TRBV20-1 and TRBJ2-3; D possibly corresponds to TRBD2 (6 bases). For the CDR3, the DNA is TGCAGTGCTAGAATGAGCGGGCCAGATACGCAGTATTTT. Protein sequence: CSARMSGPDTQYF.